The present entry profiles one T cell receptor (beta chain) with its context. This record belongs to a study of chemoradiotherapy in HPV16-positive cancers. The V gene lost 2 bases and the J gene lost 7 bases, with 18 bases spanning the gap. The CDR3 consists of 16 residues. Per the germline V gene, CDR1 is MNHEY and CDR2 is SVGAGI. The repertoire was sequenced with immunoSEQ multiplex PCR; TCRdb's copy has only in-frame clones and lacks some. The table shows about 68,000 clones, with almost 90% occurring only once. The sequence was collected from a human donor with HPV-associated anogenital cancer. The chain recombines TRBV6-5 with TRBJ2-1; no clear D. The starting material was blood, obtained from a patient who underwent chemoradiotherapy. The CDR3 region has the DNA TGTGCCAGCAGTTACCATGACTCCTCCATCCCGAATGAGCAGTTCTTC. It is translated as CASSYHDSSIPNEQFF.